The count of the clone carrying this T cell receptor beta chain is one. Per sample, the assay covered 100,000 or so TCR templates. Only in-frame clones appear in the TCRdb table, and some are missing; sequencing was by immunoSEQ multiplex PCR. The sample includes around 45,000 clones, roughly 84% of them seen just once. The sample originates from a study of siplizumab effects on memory and regulatory T cells. The CDR3 runs 15 residues. In germline, CDR1 is MNHEY, CDR2 SVGAGI. After removal of 7 bases from V and 3 bases from J, the junction contained 12 bases not matched to a gene. The specimen sequenced was naive CD8+ T cells sorted from blood. V is TRBV6-5 and J is TRBJ2-7; TRBD1 matches 7 bases. The sequence was obtained from a human donor in good health. The CDR3 loop is CASKHDRQGYYEQYF. For the CDR3, the DNA is TGTGCCAGCAAGCACGATCGACAGGGATACTACGAGCAGTACTTC.